What follows are 14 T cell receptor beta chains derived from one specimen sequenced in a study of T-cell reconstitution after alpha-beta-depleted transplantation in children. The library targeted TCRbeta and was prepared with unique molecular identifiers. TCRdb re-analysed the PCR reads in MiXCR, keeping a single row per CDR3 protein. The sample has some 600,000 distinct CDR3 sequences, 10% to 15% seen once. This specimen was PBMCs, mostly from graft donor cells, taken 360 days after TCRalphabeta/CD19-depleted stem cell transplant. Every receptor here comes from a male patient between 5 and 17 years old who had a stem cell transplant for acute myeloid leukemia, so the T cells may come from the graft donor.

This clonotype was counted a few times. The rearrangement uses TRBV7-6 and TRBJ2-7; D is perhaps TRBD1 (6 bases). Trimming pared 8 bases from V and 3 bases from J, leaving 14 bases between. This CDR3 comprises 13 residues. Germline V lookup: CDR1 SGHVS, CDR2 FNYEAQ. CDR3 residues: CASQQGPNYEQYF. The CDR3 nucleotides are TGTGCCAGCCAACAGGGCCCCAACTACGAGCAGTACTTC.

In this sample, this clonotype turned up a few times. V usage is TRBV11-1 and J usage is TRBJ2-4; 8 bases map to TRBD2. CDR1 is SGHAT, CDR2 FQDESV, per germline (reference sequence). V gave up 5 bases and J gave up 8 bases; unmatched junction bases: 8. The CDR3 contains 14 residues. For the CDR3, the DNA is TGTGCCAGCAGCCCCGGTCCCGGGAGGGACATTCAGTACTTC. Its translation is CASSPGPGRDIQYF.

The rearrangement links TRBV12-3 or TRBV12-4 to TRBJ2-2; 8 bases map to TRBD1. V lost 5 bases and J lost 0; bases outside the gene matches: 11. This CDR3 spans 18 amino acids. The CDR3 reads CASSPPIPGGPNTGELFF. The CDR3 region has the DNA TGTGCCAGCAGTCCCCCAATCCCAGGGGGCCCGAACACCGGGGAGCTGTTTTTT.

This clonotype was observed a few times. This sequence joins TRBV11-2 and TRBJ2-1, with 11 bases identical to TRBD2. The V gene end was trimmed by 1 base and the J gene end by 3 bases; junction bases not matched to a gene: 11. CDR1 is SGHAT and CDR2 is FQNNGV in the germline V gene. This CDR3 comprises 19 residues. The CDR3 region has the DNA TGTGCCAGCAGCTTAGCATCTAGCGGGAGGCCCTATGGCTACAATGAGCAGTTCTTC. It translates to CASSLASSGRPYGYNEQFF.

The chain carries TRBV20-1 and TRBJ2-7; 11 bases agree with TRBD2. The CDR3 spans 15 residues. Per the germline V gene, CDR1 is DFQATT and CDR2 is SNEGSKA (reference sequence). V shed 3 bases and J 4 bases; nucleotides not matched to a gene: 8. The CDR3 sequence is CSARFLASGRYEQYF. The CDR3 region has the DNA TGCAGTGCTAGGTTCCTCGCTAGCGGGAGGTACGAGCAGTACTTC.

In its sample, this clonotype was seen many times. This chain connects TRBV30 to TRBJ2-5; the D is unclear. Germline V gives CDR1 GTSNPN, CDR2 SVGIG (reference sequence). CDR3 length equals 11 residues. V lost 0 bases and J lost 5, with 4 bases in between. The chain's CDR3 is CAWSVGETQYF. In DNA, the CDR3 is TGTGCCTGGAGTGTGGGGGAGACCCAGTACTTC.

This chain uses TRBV7-3 with TRBJ2-3, with 8 bases identical to TRBD2. V was clipped by 2 bases and J by 2 bases; unmatched bases: 6. Germline lookup yields CDR1 SGHTA and CDR2 FQGTGA. The CDR3 length is 16 residues. The DNA of the CDR3 is TGTGCCAGCAGCTTATATCGAGCGGGGGCCACAGATACGCAGTATTTT. Amino acid sequence: CASSLYRAGATDTQYF.

This clonotype was counted ten times or more. This chain joins TRBV28 and TRBJ2-7, with TRBD1 identical over 8 bases. V dropped 5 bases and J dropped 3; count of bases not matched to a gene: 18. CDR3 length: 18 amino acids. Germline CDR1 MDHEN, CDR2 SYDVKM. The CDR3 here is CASSPIPLRGQWFYEQYF. The CDR3 DNA reads as TGTGCCAGCAGTCCTATCCCCCTCAGGGGGCAATGGTTCTACGAGCAGTACTTC.

This clonotype has more than one count but fewer than ten. The chain employs TRBV7-3 and TRBJ2-2; D is perhaps TRBD1 (5 bases). CDR3 length: 15 residues. The V end was cut by 7 bases, the J end by 7 bases, with 19 bases between. Germline values: CDR1 SGHTA, CDR2 FQGTGA. CDR3 loop: CASTPRPQGGGELFF. Here the CDR3 DNA reads TGTGCCAGCACCCCCCGGCCCCAGGGCGGCGGGGAGCTGTTTTTT. Combining the CDR3 with reference TRBV7-3 and TRBJ2-2 gives the whole variable domain GAGVSQTPSNKVTEKGKYVELRCDPISGHTALYWYRQSLGQGPEFLIYFQGTGAADDSGLPNDRFFAVRPEGSVSTLKIQRTERGDSAVYLCASTPRPQGGGELFFGEGSRLTVL.

This clonotype appeared many times. The chain is built from TRBV7-9 and TRBJ2-1; D perhaps matches TRBD1 (7 bases). Trimming stripped 1 base from V and 7 bases from J, with 11 bases between. This CDR3 comprises 14 residues. The germline V gene has CDR1 SEHNR and CDR2 FQNEAQ (reference sequence). The CDR3 bases are TGTGCCAGCAGCTTAGGGTCAGGGGGGAATGAGCAGTTCTTC. Amino acid sequence: CASSLGSGGNEQFF.

This clonotype was detected a few times. The chain combines TRBV11-3 with TRBJ2-7, with D maybe TRBD2 (5 bases). This CDR3 is built from 13 residues. The V gene's germline CDR1 is SGHNT and CDR2 YENEEA. The V gene lost 5 bases and the J gene lost 7 bases, with 15 bases spanning the gap. The CDR3: CASSPEGSGEQYF. The CDR3 DNA is TGTGCCAGCAGCCCCGAGGGAAGTGGAGAGCAGTACTTC.

This clonotype has just a few counts. This chain links TRBV28 with TRBJ1-4; maybe TRBD1 (5 bases). Germline V gene lookup returns CDR1 MDHEN and CDR2 SYDVKM. V lost 2 bases and J lost 7, with 14 bases in between. This CDR3 has 15 residues. The DNA for the CDR3 is TGTGCCAGCAGTTTACTAGGGGCGGATAGTGAAAAACTGTTTTTT. It yields the protein CASSLLGADSEKLFF.

This clonotype has a handful of counts. The genes are TRBV27 and TRBJ2-1; D is unresolved. Germline V gene sequence: CDR1 MNHEY, CDR2 SMNVEV (reference sequence). The CDR3 has 13 amino acids. V gave up 3 bases and J gave up 9 bases, with 12 bases separating them. The chain's CDR3 is CASSFGPEGEQFF. In DNA form, the CDR3 reads TGTGCCAGCAGTTTTGGACCTGAAGGTGAGCAGTTCTTC.

This clonotype has at least ten counts. The rearrangement joins TRBV10-3 to TRBJ1-2, with 8 bases fitting TRBD1. Germline CDR1 and CDR2: ENHRY and SYGVKD. The CDR3 runs 15 residues. The V segment lost 3 bases and the J segment 4 bases; nucleotides outside the gene matches: 7. CDR3 sequence: CAISDWTGLPYGYTF. For the CDR3, the DNA is TGTGCCATCAGTGACTGGACAGGGCTCCCCTATGGCTACACCTTC.